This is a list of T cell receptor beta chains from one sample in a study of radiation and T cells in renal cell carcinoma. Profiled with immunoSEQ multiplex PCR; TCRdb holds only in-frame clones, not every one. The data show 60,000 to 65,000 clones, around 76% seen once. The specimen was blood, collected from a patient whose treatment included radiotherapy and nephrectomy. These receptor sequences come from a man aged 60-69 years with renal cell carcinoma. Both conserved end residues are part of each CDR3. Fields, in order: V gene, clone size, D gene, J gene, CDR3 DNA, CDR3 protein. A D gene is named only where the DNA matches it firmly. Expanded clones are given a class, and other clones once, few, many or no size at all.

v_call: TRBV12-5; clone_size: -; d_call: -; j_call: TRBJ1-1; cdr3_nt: TGTGCTAGTGGTCCCCCTGGTCTTCCCAACACTGAAGCTTTCTTT; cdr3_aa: CASGPPGLPNTEAFF
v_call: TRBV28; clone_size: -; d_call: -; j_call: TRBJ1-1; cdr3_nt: TGTGCCGCCAGCAGTATCCCGAAGAACACTGAAGCTTTCTTT; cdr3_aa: CAASSIPKNTEAFF
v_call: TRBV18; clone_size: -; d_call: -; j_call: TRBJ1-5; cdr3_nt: TGTGCCAGCTCACCTACGGGGTCCGGCCAGCCCCAGCATTTT; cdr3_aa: CASSPTGSGQPQHF
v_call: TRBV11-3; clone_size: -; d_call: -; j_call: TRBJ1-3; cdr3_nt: TGTGCCAGCAGCCCCCGCAAAGGGGGAAACACCATATATTTT; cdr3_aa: CASSPRKGGNTIYF
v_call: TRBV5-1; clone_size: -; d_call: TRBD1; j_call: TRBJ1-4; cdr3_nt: TGCGCCAGCAGCTTGGAGGGACAGGTAGATGAAAAACTGTTTTTT; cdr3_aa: CASSLEGQVDEKLFF
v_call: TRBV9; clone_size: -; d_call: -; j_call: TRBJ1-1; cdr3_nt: TGTGCCAGCAGCCCGGGACGGGGCACTGAAGCTTTCTTT; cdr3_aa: CASSPGRGTEAFF
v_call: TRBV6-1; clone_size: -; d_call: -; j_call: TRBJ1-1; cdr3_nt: TGTGCCGCCGATGGCGGATCGTGGGCTTTCTTT; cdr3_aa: CAADGGSWAFF
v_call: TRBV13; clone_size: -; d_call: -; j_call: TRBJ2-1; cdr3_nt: TGTGCCAGCAGCTTAGCTACGCCGGTTGGAGAGCAGTTCTTC; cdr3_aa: CASSLATPVGEQFF
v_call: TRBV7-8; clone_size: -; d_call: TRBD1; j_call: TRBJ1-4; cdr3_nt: TGTGCCAGCAGCTTCCACCAGACAGGGGATAATGAAAAACTGTTTTTT; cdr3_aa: CASSFHQTGDNEKLFF
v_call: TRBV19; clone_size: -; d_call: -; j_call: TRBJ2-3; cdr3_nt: TGTGCCAGTAGTATCCCGAGCACAGATACGCAGTATTTT; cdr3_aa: CASSIPSTDTQYF
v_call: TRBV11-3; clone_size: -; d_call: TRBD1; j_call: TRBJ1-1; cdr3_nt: TGTGCCAGCAGCGGGAACCGGGACAGGGGGTTTATAGCGAGTACTGAAGCTTTCTTT; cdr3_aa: CASSGNRDRGFIASTEAFF
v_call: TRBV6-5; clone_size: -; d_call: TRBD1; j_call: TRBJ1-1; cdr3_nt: TGTGCCAGCAGGTCCTGGGGACAGGGGAGAACTGAAGCTTTCTTT; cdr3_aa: CASRSWGQGRTEAFF
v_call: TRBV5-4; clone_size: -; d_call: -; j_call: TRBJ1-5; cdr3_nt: TGTGCCAGCAGCTTGGGGGGTAACAATCAGCCCCAGCATTTT; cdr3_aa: CASSLGGNNQPQHF
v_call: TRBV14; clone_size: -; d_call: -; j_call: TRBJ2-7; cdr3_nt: TGTGCCAGCAGTTACGACAGAAAACGGGGCGAGCAGTACTTC; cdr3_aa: CASSYDRKRGEQYF
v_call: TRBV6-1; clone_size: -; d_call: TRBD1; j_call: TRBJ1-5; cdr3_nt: TGTGCCAGCAGTGAATCAGGGGGCTTTCAGCCCCAGCATTTT; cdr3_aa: CASSESGGFQPQHF
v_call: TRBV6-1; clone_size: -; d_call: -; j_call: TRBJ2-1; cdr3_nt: TGTGCCAGCAGTGAAGCAGGGACCCACGGCTATGAGCAGTTCTTC; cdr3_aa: CASSEAGTHGYEQFF
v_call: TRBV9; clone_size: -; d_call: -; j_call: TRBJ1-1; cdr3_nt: TGTGCCAGCAGCGCCTCCGGGACATGGTCCACTGAAGCTTTCTTT; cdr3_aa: CASSASGTWSTEAFF
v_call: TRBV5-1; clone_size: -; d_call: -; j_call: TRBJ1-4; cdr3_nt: TGCGCCAGCAGCTCCCTATCGACTGGGCCTATTGAAAAACTGTTTTTT; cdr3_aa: CASSSLSTGPIEKLFF
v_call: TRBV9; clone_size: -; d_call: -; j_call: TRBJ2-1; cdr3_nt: TGTGCCAGCAGCGTACAGGGGCTCTACAATGAGCAGTTCTTC; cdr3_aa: CASSVQGLYNEQFF
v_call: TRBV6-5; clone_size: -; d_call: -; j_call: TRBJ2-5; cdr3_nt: TGTGCCAGCAGTTACCCGGGTGCCGGAGAGACCCAGTACTTC; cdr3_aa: CASSYPGAGETQYF
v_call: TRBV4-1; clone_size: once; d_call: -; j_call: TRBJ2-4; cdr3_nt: TGCGCCAGCAGCCAAGAGGAGACGCTCCAGCTAGCCAAAAACATTCAGTACTTC; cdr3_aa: CASSQEETLQLAKNIQYF
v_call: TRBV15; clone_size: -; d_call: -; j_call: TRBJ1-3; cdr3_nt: TGTGCCACCAGCCATGGGTGGGAAAACACCATATATTTT; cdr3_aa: CATSHGWENTIYF
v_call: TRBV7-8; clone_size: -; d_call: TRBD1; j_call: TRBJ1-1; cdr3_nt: TGTGCCAGCAGCTCTCAACAGGGGGCTCGGACTGAAGCTTTCTTT; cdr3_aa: CASSSQQGARTEAFF
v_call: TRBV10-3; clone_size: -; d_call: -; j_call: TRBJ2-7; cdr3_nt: TGTGCCATCAGTGACCCAGGGGCCAACACCTACGAGCAGTACTTC; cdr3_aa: CAISDPGANTYEQYF
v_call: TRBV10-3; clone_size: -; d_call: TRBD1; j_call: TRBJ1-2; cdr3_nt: TGTGCCAGCAAACAGGGGGCTTACTATGGCTACACCTTC; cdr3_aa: CASKQGAYYGYTF
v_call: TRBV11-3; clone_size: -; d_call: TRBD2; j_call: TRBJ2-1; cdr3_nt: TGTGCCAGCAGCCGTGGACTAGCGGGAGACTCCTCCTACAATGAGCAGTTCTTC; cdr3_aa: CASSRGLAGDSSYNEQFF
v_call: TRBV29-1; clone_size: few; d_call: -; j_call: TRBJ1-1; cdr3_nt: TGCAGCGTTCTTTCTCCTGCTAAGAACACTGAAGCTTTCTTT; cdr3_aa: CSVLSPAKNTEAFF
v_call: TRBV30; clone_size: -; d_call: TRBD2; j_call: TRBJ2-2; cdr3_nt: TGTGCCGGACATGCGGGGGGGCGGAGCGGGGAGCTGTTTTTT; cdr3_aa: CAGHAGGRSGELFF
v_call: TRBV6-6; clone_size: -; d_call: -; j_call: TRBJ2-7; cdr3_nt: TGTGCCAGCAGTACTCAGAGCACCTCCTACGAGCAGTACTTC; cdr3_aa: CASSTQSTSYEQYF
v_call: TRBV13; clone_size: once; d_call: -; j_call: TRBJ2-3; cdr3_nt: TGTGCCAGCAGCTTAGGGACTGCCCGAAATACGCAGTATTTT; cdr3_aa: CASSLGTARNTQYF
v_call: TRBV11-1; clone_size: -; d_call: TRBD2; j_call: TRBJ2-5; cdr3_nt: TGTGCCAGCACCATTAGCGGGAGGGCGAGAGAGACCCAGTACTTC; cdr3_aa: CASTISGRARETQYF
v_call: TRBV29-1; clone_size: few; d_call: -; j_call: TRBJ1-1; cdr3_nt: TGCAGCGCAACCTCAGGGAACCCCCTTGAAGCTTTCTTT; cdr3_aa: CSATSGNPLEAFF
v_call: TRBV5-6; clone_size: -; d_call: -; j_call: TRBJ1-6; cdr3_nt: TGTGCCAGCAGCTCTTCTGCGGCCGTCATTCCCCTGAATTCACCCCTCCACTTT; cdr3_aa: CASSSSAAVIPLNSPLHF
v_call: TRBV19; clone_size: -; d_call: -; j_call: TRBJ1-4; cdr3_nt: TGTGCCAGTAGTACCTACAGGGATGTCGGGGCTAATGAAAAACTGTTTTTT; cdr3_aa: CASSTYRDVGANEKLFF
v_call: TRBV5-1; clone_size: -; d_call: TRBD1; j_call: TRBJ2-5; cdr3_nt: TGCGCCAGCAGCTTGGGGGGACAGAGCCAAGAGACCCAGTACTTC; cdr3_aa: CASSLGGQSQETQYF
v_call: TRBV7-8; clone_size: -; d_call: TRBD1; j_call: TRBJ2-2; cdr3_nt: TGTGCCAGCACACGGACAGGGGAGGCCACCGGGGAGCTGTTTTTT; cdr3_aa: CASTRTGEATGELFF
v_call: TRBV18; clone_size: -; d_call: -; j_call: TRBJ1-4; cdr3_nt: TGTGCCAGCTCACCACGTTCCGGACAGCCTAATGAAAAACTGTTTTTT; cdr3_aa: CASSPRSGQPNEKLFF
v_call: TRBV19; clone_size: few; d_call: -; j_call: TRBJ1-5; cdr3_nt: TGTGCCAGTAGTTGGAGCAATCAGCCCCAGCATTTT; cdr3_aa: CASSWSNQPQHF
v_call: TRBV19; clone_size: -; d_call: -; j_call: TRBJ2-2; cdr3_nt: TGTGCCAGTAGTCCCCAGGGATATCTAGAGGCCGGGGAGCTGTTTTTT; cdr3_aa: CASSPQGYLEAGELFF
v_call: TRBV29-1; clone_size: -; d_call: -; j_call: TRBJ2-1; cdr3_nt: TGCAGCGTTCGGATCGGACCGAACAATGAGCAGTTCTTC; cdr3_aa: CSVRIGPNNEQFF
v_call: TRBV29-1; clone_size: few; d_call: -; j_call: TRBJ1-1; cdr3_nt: TGCAGCGTCGGAAGGGGATATGGTGAAGCTTTCTTT; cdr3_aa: CSVGRGYGEAFF
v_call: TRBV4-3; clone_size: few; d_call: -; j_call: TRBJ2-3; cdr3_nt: TGCGCCAGCAGCCAAGAATGGCAGGGACCAGATACGCAGTATTTT; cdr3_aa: CASSQEWQGPDTQYF
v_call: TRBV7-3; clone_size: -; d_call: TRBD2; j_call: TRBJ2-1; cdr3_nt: TGTGCCAGCTCTAGCGGGAGGGGGAATGAGCAGTTCTTC; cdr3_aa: CASSSGRGNEQFF
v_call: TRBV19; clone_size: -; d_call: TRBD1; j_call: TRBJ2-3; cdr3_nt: TGTGCCAGTAGTGACAGGGTGAACCCCACAGATACGCAGTATTTT; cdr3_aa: CASSDRVNPTDTQYF
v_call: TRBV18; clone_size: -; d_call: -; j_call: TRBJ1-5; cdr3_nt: TGTGCCAGCTCAGCTTCGGGGCCCAATCAGCCCCAGCATTTT; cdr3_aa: CASSASGPNQPQHF
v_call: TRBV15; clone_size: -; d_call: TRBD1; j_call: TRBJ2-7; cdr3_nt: TGTGCCACCAGCAGAGATCGCGGACAGGTGACAAGGGGCTCCTACGAGCAGTACTTC; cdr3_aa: CATSRDRGQVTRGSYEQYF
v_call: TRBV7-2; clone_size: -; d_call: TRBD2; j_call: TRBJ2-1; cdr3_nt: TGTGCCAGCAGCGGGACTAGCGGGATTTACAATGAGCAGTTCTTC; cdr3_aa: CASSGTSGIYNEQFF
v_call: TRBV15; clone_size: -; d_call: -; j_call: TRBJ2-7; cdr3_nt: TGTGCCGCCAGCAGCCTCGTCCTCGGGGAGACTGGGTACGAGCAGTACTTC; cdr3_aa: CAASSLVLGETGYEQYF
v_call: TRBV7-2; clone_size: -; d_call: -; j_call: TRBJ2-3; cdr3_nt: TGTGCCAGCAGCTTAGTTCAGGGAGCAGATACGCAGTATTTT; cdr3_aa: CASSLVQGADTQYF
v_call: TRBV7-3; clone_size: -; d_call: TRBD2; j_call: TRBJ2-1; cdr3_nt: TGTGCCAGCAGCTTAAACCCTAGCGGGAGTAGTCAGTTCTTC; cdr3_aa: CASSLNPSGSSQFF
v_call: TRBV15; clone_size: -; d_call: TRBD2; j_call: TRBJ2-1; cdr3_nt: TGTGCCACCAGCAGAGGGGCGACTAGCGGGGGGTTTCGGTTCTTC; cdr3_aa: CATSRGATSGGFRFF
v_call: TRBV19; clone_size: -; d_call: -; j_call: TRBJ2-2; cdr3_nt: TGTGCCAGTAGTATAGAGGCGGGACCAAACACCGGGGAGCTGTTTTTT; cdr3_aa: CASSIEAGPNTGELFF
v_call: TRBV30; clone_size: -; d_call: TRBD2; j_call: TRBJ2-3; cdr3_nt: TGTGCCTGGACAGCGGGAGTAGCAGATACGCAGTATTTT; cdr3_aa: CAWTAGVADTQYF
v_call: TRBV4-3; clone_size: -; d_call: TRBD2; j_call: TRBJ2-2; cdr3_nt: TGCGCCAGCAGCCAAGATCAAGCGGGGGGGCCGTATACCGGGGAGCTGTTTTTT; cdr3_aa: CASSQDQAGGPYTGELFF
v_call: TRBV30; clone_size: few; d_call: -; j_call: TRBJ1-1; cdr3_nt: TGTGCCTGGAGTGTGGGGGATTGGGGCACTGAAGCTTTCTTT; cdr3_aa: CAWSVGDWGTEAFF
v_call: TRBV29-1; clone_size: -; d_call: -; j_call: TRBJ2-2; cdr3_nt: TGCAGCGTCCGGGACTTAGCGAACACCGGGGAGCTGTTTTTT; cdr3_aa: CSVRDLANTGELFF
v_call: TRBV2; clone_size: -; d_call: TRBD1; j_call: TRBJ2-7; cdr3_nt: TGTGCCAGCAGTCCCGGACAGGCCTTTTTGCACGAGCAGTACTTC; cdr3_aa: CASSPGQAFLHEQYF
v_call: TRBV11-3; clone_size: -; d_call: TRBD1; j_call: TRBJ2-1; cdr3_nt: TGTGCCAGCAGCCTCCGGACAGGCTCCAATGAGCAGTTCTTC; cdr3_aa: CASSLRTGSNEQFF
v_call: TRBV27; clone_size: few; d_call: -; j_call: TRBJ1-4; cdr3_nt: TGTGCCAGCAGTGGACCTGCCGTGCGGCATTTGATAAATGAAAAACTGTTTTTT; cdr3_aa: CASSGPAVRHLINEKLFF